Listed here are 24 T cell receptor beta chains from one sample, sequenced in a study of T cell repertoires in cytomegalovirus infection. TCRdb re-analysed the reads in MiXCR, keeping a single row per CDR3 protein. The sample lists 600,000 to 800,000 distinct CDR3 sequences; approximately 24% were seen once. Sequenced input: CD8+ T cells from PBMCs. The receptors originated from a human donor in good health (CMV status not recorded). Some clones in this sample may be carry-over from other donors' samples.

This chain uses TRBV20-1 with TRBJ1-1; D is perhaps TRBD1 (5 bases). Trimming removed 0 bases from V and 8 bases from J, with 16 bases in between. CDR3 size: 14 residues. CDR1 and CDR2 from the germline V gene are DFQATT and SNEGSKA (reference sequence). The DNA of the CDR3 is TGCAGTGCTAGAGATTTAATGGGGGGGGGGGAAGCTTTCTTT. Translated: CSARDLMGGGEAFF.

This clonotype was seen only once. The V gene is TRBV20-1, the J gene TRBJ1-2; D gene ambiguous. Trimming pared 3 bases from V and 3 bases from J, leaving 8 bases between. CDR1 and CDR2 from the germline V gene are DFQATT and SNEGSKA (reference sequence). The CDR3 runs to 12 residues. The CDR3 nucleotides are TGCAGTGCTAGTCCCAGTTACTATGGCTACACCTTC. This codes for CSASPSYYGYTF.

The sample holds many counts of this clonotype. The V gene is TRBV7-9, the J gene TRBJ1-1, with no clear D. Germline V lookup: CDR1 SEHNR, CDR2 FQNEAQ (reference sequence). This CDR3 has 13 residues. Trimming left V 2 bases short and J 10 bases short, with 14 bases between. The DNA of the CDR3 is TGTGCCAGCAGCTTAAAGGCGGTCGGGATAGCTTTCTTT. Translating gives CASSLKAVGIAFF.

The chain uses TRBV6-5 and TRBJ2-1; D is undetermined. The CDR3 runs to 14 residues. Germline values: CDR1 MNHEY, CDR2 SVGAGI. V was pared by 2 bases and J by 6 bases, with 11 bases between. CDR3 sequence: CASSYTLPSNEQFF. In DNA form, the CDR3 reads TGTGCCAGCAGTTACACACTTCCCAGCAATGAGCAGTTCTTC.

This chain links TRBV28 with TRBJ2-7; no reliable D call. Germline loops: CDR1 MDHEN, CDR2 SYDVKM. Trimming pared 6 bases from V and 6 bases from J, leaving 12 bases between. The CDR3 spans 12 residues. CDR3 nucleotide sequence: TGTGCCAGCAGCTCCCTCTGGGGCGAGCAGTACGTC. Amino acids: CASSSLWGEQYV.

In this sample, this clonotype turned up a few times. V is TRBV28 and J is TRBJ2-7; tentative D call: TRBD1 (6 bases). V was trimmed by 8 bases and J by 2 bases, leaving 16 bases between them. The CDR3 length is 14 residues. Germline V gene data show CDR1 as MDHEN and CDR2 as SYDVKM. As DNA, the CDR3 is TGTGCCAGCCTAAGGCGGACAGCCCCCTACGAGCAGTACGTC. Protein: CASLRRTAPYEQYV.

This clonotype was seen a single time. The chain employs TRBV12-3 or TRBV12-4 and TRBJ2-2; D is perhaps TRBD2 (5 bases). The length of the CDR3 is 18 residues. Trimming cost V 3 bases and J 4 bases, with 21 bases left between them. As DNA, the CDR3 is TGTGCCAGCAGTTTCCATATAACCCCCGGGAATTTCACCGGGGAGCTGTTTTTT. Translation gives CASSFHITPGNFTGELFF.

The CDR3, as DNA: TGTGCCAGCAGTTTCTCGGTTTACGACACTGAAGCTTTCTTT. The encoded protein is CASSFSVYDTEAFF. The chain couples TRBV27 to TRBJ1-1, with D unresolved. Trimming left V 3 bases short and J 3 bases short, with 11 bases between. The CDR3 totals 14 residues. Germline V gene lookup returns CDR1 MNHEY and CDR2 SMNVEV (reference sequence).

The table lists this clonotype with a few counts. The rearrangement uses TRBV10-3 and TRBJ2-5; TRBD2 matches 7 bases. CDR1 and CDR2 (germline): ENHRY, SYGVKD. CDR3 length: 13 residues. Trimming removed 10 bases from V and 3 bases from J; junction bases left unmatched: 8. The CDR3 loop reads CATAGDAEETQYF. CDR3 DNA sequence: TGTGCCACGGCGGGGGACGCGGAAGAGACCCAGTACTTC.

Regarding this clonotype: The junction and the germline gene differ at one end; a read error may be behind it. V gene TRBV5-1 combines with J gene TRBJ2-5, with TRBD1 matching over 9 bases. CDR1 is SGHRS, CDR2 YFSETQ, per germline. There are 15 residues in the CDR3. The CDR3 is CASSPDRGARETQYF. CDR3 nucleotide sequence: TGCGCCAGCAGCCCGGACAGGGGCGCCAGGGAGACTCAGTACTTC.

In this sample, this clonotype turned up many times. The rearrangement joins TRBV7-8 to TRBJ1-5, with D hard to call. Germline V CDR1 and CDR2: SGHVS, FQNEAQ. V was clipped by 0 bases and J by 9 bases, with 9 bases between them. The CDR3 contains 13 residues. CDR3 bases: TGTGCCAGCAGCTTAGCCGCAACCCGGCCCCAGCATTTT. Amino acids: CASSLAATRPQHF.

This clonotype has a handful of counts. The V gene is TRBV7-6, the J gene TRBJ1-2; no reliable D call. This CDR3 is 15 amino acids long. Germline CDR1 SGHVS, CDR2 FNYEAQ. V lost 5 bases to trimming and J lost 4 bases, with 17 bases between them. The CDR3 bases are TGTGCCAGCAGCCCGTCCCGGCGAGTTTTCTATGGCTACACCTTC. Amino acids: CASSPSRRVFYGYTF.

Of note for this clonotype: One end of the junction fails to match germline, which may point to a read error. The CDR3 region is CVSSETPAGVGEQFF. The DNA of the CDR3 is TGTGTCAGCAGTGAAACGCCTGCGGGGGTAGGTGAGCAGTTCTTC. V is TRBV25-1 and J is TRBJ2-1; 7 bases are shared with TRBD2. The germline gives CDR1 MGHDK, CDR2 SYGVNS. The CDR3 spans 15 residues.

This clonotype occurred many times. This chain links TRBV7-2 with TRBJ2-3, with 16 bases aligning to TRBD2. V was pared by 7 bases and J by 2 bases, with 6 bases of the junction left unmatched. Per germline, CDR1 SGHTA and CDR2 FQGNSA. The CDR3 sequence is 17 residues long. This CDR3 reads CASIGTSGGVSTDTQYF. The CDR3 region has the DNA TGTGCCAGCATCGGGACTAGCGGGGGGGTTTCCACAGATACGCAGTATTTT.

This clonotype was observed a handful of times. V gene TRBV20-1 combines with J gene TRBJ1-2; D is unclear. There are 14 residues in the CDR3. Trimming pared 5 bases from V and 2 bases from J, leaving 15 bases between. Per the germline V gene, CDR1 is DFQATT and CDR2 is SNEGSKA (reference sequence). The DNA of the CDR3 is TGCAGTGCTGTGGAGAACGGCCCCAACTATGGCTACACCTTC. Protein: CSAVENGPNYGYTF.

The sample holds many counts of this clonotype. The chain uses TRBV7-6 and TRBJ1-1; TRBD1 aligns across 11 bases. Trimming removed 0 bases from V and 4 bases from J; junction bases left unmatched: 1. The CDR3 sequence is 15 residues long. Germline V gene data show CDR1 as SGHVS and CDR2 as FNYEAQ. As DNA, the CDR3 is TGTGCCAGCAGCTTAGCGGGGACAGGGGGCACTGAAGCTTTCTTT. The encoded protein is CASSLAGTGGTEAFF. The variable domain in full, with the rest retrieved from reference TRBV7-6 and TRBJ1-1, is GAGVSQSPRYKVTKRGQDVALRCDPISGHVSLYWYRQALGQGPEFLTYFNYEAQQDKSGLPNDRFSAERPEGSISTLTIQRTEQRDSAMYRCASSLAGTGGTEAFFGQGTRLTVV.

V gene TRBV15 combines with J gene TRBJ1-4; TRBD1 might be the D (5 bases). Germline-derived CDR1 and CDR2 are LNHNV and YYDKDF (reference sequence). The ends were cut back, 2 bases at V and 7 bases at J, with 14 bases in the middle. CDR3 size: 15 residues. CDR3 protein: CATSRTPGRGEKLFF. CDR3 nucleotides: TGTGCCACCAGCAGAACCCCAGGGAGAGGTGAAAAACTGTTTTTT.

The chain carries TRBV2 and TRBJ2-3; TRBD2 agrees at 7 bases. Germline V gene lookup returns CDR1 SNHLY and CDR2 FYNNEI. The CDR3 has 15 amino acids. With 7 bases clipped from V and 2 bases from J, the junction kept 9 bases outside the gene matches. CDR3 nucleotide sequence: TGTGCCAGCATGTCGGGGGGACCGCTCACAGATACGCAGTATTTT. As protein: CASMSGGPLTDTQYF.

This clonotype was seen a few times. In DNA form, the CDR3 reads TGTGCCAGCAGTTTATCCAGGGTCAACCGGGAGACCCAGTACTTC. It is translated as CASSLSRVNRETQYF. The V and J genes are TRBV28 and TRBJ2-5; a weak D match, TRBD1 (5 bases). The V gene lost 1 base and the J gene lost 5 bases, with 14 bases spanning the gap. Germline values: CDR1 MDHEN, CDR2 SYDVKM. This CDR3 comprises 15 residues.

This clonotype appeared a few times. The chain is built from TRBV28 and TRBJ2-1; D gene unclear. CDR3 length equals 15 residues. Germline V CDR1 and CDR2: MDHEN, SYDVKM. Trimming cost V 4 bases and J 2 bases, with 12 bases left between them. CDR3 sequence (DNA): TGTGCCAGCAGTTATCCGGTAGGGACCTACAATGAGCAGTTCTTC. It translates to CASSYPVGTYNEQFF.

This clonotype was seen a handful of times. The CDR3 sequence is CASSLGWVSSTDTQYF. The CDR3 DNA sequence: TGCGCCAGCAGCCTTGGATGGGTTTCTAGCACAGATACGCAGTATTTT. The genes are TRBV5-1 and TRBJ2-3, with no clear D. CDR1 and CDR2 (germline): SGHRS, YFSETQ. Trimming cost V 4 bases and J 0 bases, with 15 bases left between them. The CDR3 length is 16 residues.

The V call is TRBV20-1, the J call TRBJ2-7, with TRBD2 matching 8 bases. Germline CDR1 DFQATT, CDR2 SNEGSKA (reference sequence). The CDR3 sequence is 13 residues long. V shed 6 bases and J 6 bases; nucleotides not matched to a gene: 10. The CDR3 DNA reads as TGCAGTGCCCTGCCAGCGGGGGTAGGCGAGCAGTACTTC. Amino acid sequence: CSALPAGVGEQYF.

The J gene is TRBJ2-3, the V gene TRBV13; TRBD1 aligns across 8 bases. The CDR3 spans 16 residues. CDR1 PRHDT and CDR2 FYEKMQ come from the germline V gene (reference sequence). V was clipped by 5 bases and J by 1 base; unmatched bases: 8. The DNA for the CDR3 is TGTGCCAGCAGCGGACCGGACAGGGCCGGCACAGATACGCAGTATTTT. Residues: CASSGPDRAGTDTQYF.

This clonotype was counted between two and nine times. One end of the junction fails to match germline, which may point to a read error. V and J are TRBV7-9 and TRBJ2-7, with D tentatively TRBD2 (6 bases). This CDR3 contains 14 residues. The germline gives CDR1 SEHNR, CDR2 FQNEAQ (reference sequence). CDR3 coding DNA: TGTGCCAACAGCTTGGGGACTGGCTCCTACGAGCAGTACTTC. Protein sequence: CANSLGTGSYEQYF.